This entry features one T cell receptor (beta chain) sequence. The target antigen is unknown. This record belongs to a study of OX40 agonist ivuxolimab in advanced cancers. The wider study: Ivuxolimab is an agonistic anti-OX40 (CD134) antibody, and patients were treated with it. Those treated in dose escalation had hepatocellular carcinoma, melanoma, renal cell cancer or head and neck cancer. Enrollees could have had prior anti-PD-1, anti-PD-L1 or anti-CTLA-4 therapy, which approximately 40% had received.

Profiling relied on immunoSEQ multiplex PCR, and the TCRdb table lists in-frame clones only, not all of them. The sample holds approximately 74,000 clones, approximately 92% seen once. The CDR3 has 12 amino acids. The germline V gene has CDR1 SEHNR and CDR2 FQNEAQ (reference sequence). Trimming stripped 5 bases from V and 0 bases from J, with 4 bases between. The study, taken as a whole, reports: Expanded clones tended on average to be more numerous among CD8+ T cells than CD4+.

The starting material was CD4+ or CD8+ T cells sorted from blood, obtained in a trial of the OX40 agonist ivuxolimab. This receptor was obtained from an adult with an advanced solid tumor such as melanoma, head and neck, liver or kidney cancer. The chain is built from TRBV7-9 and TRBJ1-1; no definite D call. CDR3 coding DNA: TGTGCCAGCAGCCAAATGAACACTGAAGCTTTCTTT. Protein product: CASSQMNTEAFF.